This TCR beta chain was captured in a study of blood T cells in healthy people across ages. Per germline, CDR1 SGHKS and CDR2 YYEKEE (reference sequence). The CDR3 has 15 amino acids. V was shortened by 3 bases and J by 2 bases, with 15 bases between the two germline ends. Per sample, a minimum of 6.5 million PBMCs were isolated. This clonotype was seen more than once but under ten times. Primers used in a second PCR of about 7 to 12 cycles were a sample-barcoded 5' primer and a J-beta primer mix. Template switching added a 12-random-nucleotide identifier to every cDNA molecule. TCRdb re-derived calls from the 5' RACE reads in MiXCR, one entry per CDR3 protein. The sample lists more than 650,000 distinct CDR3 sequences, about 26% occurring once. The data were also submitted as part of a second study, on T cells of mothers and their children. In that study: Study donors consisted of a few healthy Caucasian mothers and their six children. Using the M1S primer, the second PCR added sample barcodes along with 2-4 random nucleotides.

The sequence was collected from a boy aged 5-17 years in good health. The V gene is TRBV5-5, the J gene TRBJ2-7, with D perhaps matching TRBD1 (6 bases). Sequencing was performed on blood. This CDR3 is CASSSIPGQPYEQYF. In DNA form, the CDR3 reads TGTGCCAGCAGCTCTATTCCGGGACAACCCTACGAGCAGTACTTC. The full variable domain, in which reference TRBV5-5 and TRBJ2-7 provide the parts outside the CDR3, is DAGVTQSPTHLIKTRGQQVTLRCSPISGHKSVSWYQQVLGQGPQFIFQYYEKEERGRGNFPDRFSARQFPNYSSELNVNALLLGDSALYLCASSSIPGQPYEQYFGPGTRLTVT.